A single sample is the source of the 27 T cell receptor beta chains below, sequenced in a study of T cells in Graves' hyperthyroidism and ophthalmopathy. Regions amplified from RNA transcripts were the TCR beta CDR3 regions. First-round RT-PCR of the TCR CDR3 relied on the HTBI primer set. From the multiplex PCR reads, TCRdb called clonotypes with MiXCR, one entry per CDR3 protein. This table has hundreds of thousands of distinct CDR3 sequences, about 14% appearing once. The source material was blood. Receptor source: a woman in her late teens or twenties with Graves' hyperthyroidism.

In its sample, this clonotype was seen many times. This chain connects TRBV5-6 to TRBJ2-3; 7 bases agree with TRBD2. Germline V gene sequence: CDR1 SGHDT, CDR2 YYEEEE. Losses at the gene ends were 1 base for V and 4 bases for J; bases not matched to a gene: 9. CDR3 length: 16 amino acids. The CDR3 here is CASSLFEGGPSDTQYF. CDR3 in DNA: TGTGCCAGCAGCTTGTTCGAGGGAGGGCCGTCAGATACGCAGTATTTT.

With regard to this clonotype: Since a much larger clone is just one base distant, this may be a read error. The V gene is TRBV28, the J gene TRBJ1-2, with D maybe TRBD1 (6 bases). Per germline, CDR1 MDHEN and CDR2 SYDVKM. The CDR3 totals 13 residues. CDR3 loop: CAARTAINYGYSF. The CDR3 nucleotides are TGTGCCGCCCGGACAGCTATTAACTATGGCTACAGCTTC.

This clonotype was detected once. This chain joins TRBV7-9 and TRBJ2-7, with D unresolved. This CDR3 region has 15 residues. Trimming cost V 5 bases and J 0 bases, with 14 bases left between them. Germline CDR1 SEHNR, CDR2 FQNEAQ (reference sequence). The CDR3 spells CASSPRSLSSYEQYF. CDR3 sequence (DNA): TGTGCCAGCAGCCCCCGATCGCTTAGCTCCTACGAGCAGTACTTC.

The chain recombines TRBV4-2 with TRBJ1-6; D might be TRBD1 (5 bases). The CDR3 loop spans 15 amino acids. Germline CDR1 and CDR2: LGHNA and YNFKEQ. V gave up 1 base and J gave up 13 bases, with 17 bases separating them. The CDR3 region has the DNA TGTGCCAGCAGCCAAGGTGCCCAGGGCACAGATCCCCTCCACTTT. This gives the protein CASSQGAQGTDPLHF.

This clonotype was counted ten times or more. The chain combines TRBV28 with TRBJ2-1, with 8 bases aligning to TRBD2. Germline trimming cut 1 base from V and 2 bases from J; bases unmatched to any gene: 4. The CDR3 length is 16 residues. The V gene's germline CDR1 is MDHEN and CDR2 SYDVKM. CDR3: CASSLSSGGPYNEQFF. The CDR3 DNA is TGTGCCAGCAGTTTATCCTCGGGAGGGCCCTACAATGAGCAGTTCTTC. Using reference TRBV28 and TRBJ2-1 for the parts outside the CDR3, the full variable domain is DVKVTQSSRYLVKRTGEKVFLECVQDMDHENMFWYRQDPGLGLRLIYFSYDVKMKEKGDIPEGYSVSREKKERFSLILESASTNQTSMYLCASSLSSGGPYNEQFFGPGTRLTVL.

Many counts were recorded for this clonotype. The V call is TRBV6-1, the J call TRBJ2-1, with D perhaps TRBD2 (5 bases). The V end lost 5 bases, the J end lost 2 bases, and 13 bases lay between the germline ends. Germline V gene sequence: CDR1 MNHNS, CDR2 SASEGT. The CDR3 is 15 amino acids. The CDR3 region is CASSRTRGPYNEQFF. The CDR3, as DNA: TGTGCCAGCAGTCGAACCCGAGGGCCCTACAATGAGCAGTTCTTC.

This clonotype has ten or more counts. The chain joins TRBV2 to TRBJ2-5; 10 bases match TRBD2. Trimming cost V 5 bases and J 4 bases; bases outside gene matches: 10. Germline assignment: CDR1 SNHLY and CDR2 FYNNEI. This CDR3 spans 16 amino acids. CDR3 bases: TGTGCCAGCAGTCCTCTACTAGCGGGATTAGGAGAGACCCAGTACTTC. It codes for CASSPLLAGLGETQYF. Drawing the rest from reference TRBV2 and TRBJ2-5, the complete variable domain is EPEVTQTPSHQVTQMGQEVILRCVPISNHLYFYWYRQILGQKVEFLVSFYNNEISEKSEIFDDQFSVERPDGSNFTLKIRSTKLEDSAMYFCASSPLLAGLGETQYFGPGTRLLVL.

The CDR3 DNA reads as TGCGCCAGCAGCTTGGAGGGACAGGGAACAAGCGAGCAGTACTTC. Translated, it gives CASSLEGQGTSEQYF. V gene TRBV5-1 combines with J gene TRBJ2-7, with 9 bases fitting TRBD1. V shed 0 bases and J 6 bases; nucleotides not matched to a gene: 7. CDR1 is SGHRS and CDR2 is YFSETQ in the germline V gene. The CDR3 is 15 residues long.

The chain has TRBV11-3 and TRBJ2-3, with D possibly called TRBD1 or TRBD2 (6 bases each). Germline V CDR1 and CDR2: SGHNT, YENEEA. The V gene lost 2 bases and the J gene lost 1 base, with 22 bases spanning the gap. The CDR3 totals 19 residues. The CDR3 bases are TGTGCCAGCAGCTTAAGTCTGAGGATAAACAGGGAGGGCACAGATACGCAGTATTTT. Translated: CASSLSLRINREGTDTQYF. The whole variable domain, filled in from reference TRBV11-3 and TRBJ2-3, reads EAGVVQSPRYKIIEKKQPVAFWCNPISGHNTLYWYLQNLGQGPELLIRYENEEAVDDSQLPKDRFSAERLKGVDSTLKIQPAELGDSAVYLCASSLSLRINREGTDTQYFGPGTRLTVL.

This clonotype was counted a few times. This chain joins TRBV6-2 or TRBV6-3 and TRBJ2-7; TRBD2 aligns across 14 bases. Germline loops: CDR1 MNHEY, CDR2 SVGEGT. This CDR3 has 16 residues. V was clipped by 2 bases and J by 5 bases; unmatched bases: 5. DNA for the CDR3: TGTGCCAGCAGTTACGGGACTAGCGGGAGTGTCAACGAGCAGTACTTC. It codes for CASSYGTSGSVNEQYF.

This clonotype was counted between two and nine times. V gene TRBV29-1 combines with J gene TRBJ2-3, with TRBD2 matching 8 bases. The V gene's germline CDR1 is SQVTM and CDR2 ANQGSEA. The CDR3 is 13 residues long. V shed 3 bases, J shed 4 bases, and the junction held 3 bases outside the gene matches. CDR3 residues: CSVDPAGADTQYF. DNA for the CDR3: TGCAGCGTTGACCCAGCGGGAGCAGATACGCAGTATTTT.

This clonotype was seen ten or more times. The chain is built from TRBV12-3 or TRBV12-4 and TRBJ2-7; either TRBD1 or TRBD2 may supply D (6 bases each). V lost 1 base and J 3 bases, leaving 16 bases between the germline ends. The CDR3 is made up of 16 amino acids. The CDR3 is CASSLGGAYQDYEQYF. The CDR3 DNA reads TGTGCCAGCAGTTTAGGGGGGGCGTATCAGGACTACGAGCAGTACTTC.

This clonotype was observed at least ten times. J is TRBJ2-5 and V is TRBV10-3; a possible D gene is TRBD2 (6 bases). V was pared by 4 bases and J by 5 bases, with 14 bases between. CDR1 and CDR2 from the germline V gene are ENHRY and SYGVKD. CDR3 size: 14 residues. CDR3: CAISGGTARETQYF. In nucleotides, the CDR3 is TGTGCCATCAGTGGTGGGACTGCACGGGAGACCCAGTACTTC.

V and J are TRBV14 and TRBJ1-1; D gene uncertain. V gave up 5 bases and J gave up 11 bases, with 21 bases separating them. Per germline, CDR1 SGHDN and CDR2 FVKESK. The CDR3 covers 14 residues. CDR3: CASSSLANSRNAFF. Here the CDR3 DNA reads TGTGCCAGCAGCTCGTTGGCTAACTCAAGGAACGCTTTCTTT.

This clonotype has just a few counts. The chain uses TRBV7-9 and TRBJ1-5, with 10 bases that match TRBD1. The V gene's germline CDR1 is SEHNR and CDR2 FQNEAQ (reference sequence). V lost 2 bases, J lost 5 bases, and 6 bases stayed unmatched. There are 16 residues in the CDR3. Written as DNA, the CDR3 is TGTGCCAGCAGCTTATATGGTGGGACAGGGGATCAGCCCCAGCATTTT. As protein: CASSLYGGTGDQPQHF.

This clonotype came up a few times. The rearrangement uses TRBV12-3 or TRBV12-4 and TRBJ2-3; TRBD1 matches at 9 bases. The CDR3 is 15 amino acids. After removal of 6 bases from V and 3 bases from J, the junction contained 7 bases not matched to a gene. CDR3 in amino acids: CASSTRDRATDTQYF. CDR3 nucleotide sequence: TGTGCCAGCAGCACTCGGGACAGGGCGACAGATACGCAGTATTTT.

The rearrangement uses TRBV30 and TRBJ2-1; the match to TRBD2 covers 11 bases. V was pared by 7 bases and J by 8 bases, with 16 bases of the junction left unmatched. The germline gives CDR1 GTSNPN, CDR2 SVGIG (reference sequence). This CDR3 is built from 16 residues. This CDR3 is CALQIPTSGSADEQFF. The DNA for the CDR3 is TGTGCCTTACAAATACCAACTAGCGGGAGCGCAGATGAGCAGTTCTTC.

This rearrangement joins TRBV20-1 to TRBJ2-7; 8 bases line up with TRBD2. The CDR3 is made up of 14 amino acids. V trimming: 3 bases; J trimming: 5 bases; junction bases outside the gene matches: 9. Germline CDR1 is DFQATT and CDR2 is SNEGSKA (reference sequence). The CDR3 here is CSASSVREGNEQYF. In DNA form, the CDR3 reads TGCAGTGCTAGTTCGGTCCGGGAGGGGAACGAGCAGTACTTC.

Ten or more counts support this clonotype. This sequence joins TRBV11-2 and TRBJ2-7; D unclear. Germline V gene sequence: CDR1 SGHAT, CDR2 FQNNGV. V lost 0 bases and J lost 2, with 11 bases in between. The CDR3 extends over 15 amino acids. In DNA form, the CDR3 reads TGTGCCAGCAGCTTAGACCAATGGGTAGCCTACGAGCAGTACTTC. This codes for CASSLDQWVAYEQYF.

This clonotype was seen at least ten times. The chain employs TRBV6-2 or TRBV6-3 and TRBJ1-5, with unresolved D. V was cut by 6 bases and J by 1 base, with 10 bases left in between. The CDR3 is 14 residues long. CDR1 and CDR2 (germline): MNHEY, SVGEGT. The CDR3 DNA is TGTGCCAGCAGCTACAGTAGCAGCAATCAGCCCCAGCATTTT. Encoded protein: CASSYSSSNQPQHF.

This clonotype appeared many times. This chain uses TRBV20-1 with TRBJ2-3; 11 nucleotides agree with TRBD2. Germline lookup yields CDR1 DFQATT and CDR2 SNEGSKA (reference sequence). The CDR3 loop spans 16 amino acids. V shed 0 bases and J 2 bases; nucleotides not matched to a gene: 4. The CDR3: CSARDPSGRTTDTQYF. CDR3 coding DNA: TGCAGTGCTAGAGACCCTAGCGGGAGGACCACAGATACGCAGTATTTT.

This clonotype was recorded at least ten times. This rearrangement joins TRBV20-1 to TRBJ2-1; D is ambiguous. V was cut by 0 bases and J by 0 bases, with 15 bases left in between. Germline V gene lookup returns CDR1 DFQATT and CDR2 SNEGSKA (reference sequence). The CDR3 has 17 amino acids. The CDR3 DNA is TGCAGTGCTAGAGACCTCGGACCGATGAGCTCCTACAATGAGCAGTTCTTC. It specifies CSARDLGPMSSYNEQFF.

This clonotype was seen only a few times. CDR3 nucleotide sequence: TGTGCCAGCAGCTTAGCCCCGGGACTAGCGGGAGGTGTGGGTACGCAGTATTTT. Protein sequence: CASSLAPGLAGGVGTQYF. This chain links TRBV7-2 with TRBJ2-3, with TRBD2 matching over 15 bases. Unmatched junction bases numbered 9, after V lost 0 bases and J lost 8 bases. This CDR3 is built from 18 residues. Germline lookup yields CDR1 SGHTA and CDR2 FQGNSA.

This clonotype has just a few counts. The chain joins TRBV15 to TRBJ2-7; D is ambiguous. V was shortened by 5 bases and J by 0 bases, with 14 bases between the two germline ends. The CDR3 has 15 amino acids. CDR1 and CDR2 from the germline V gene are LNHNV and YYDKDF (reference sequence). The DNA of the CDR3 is TGTGCCACCAGCGAGGTAGGAGTCGTCTCCTACGAGCAGTACTTC. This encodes CATSEVGVVSYEQYF.

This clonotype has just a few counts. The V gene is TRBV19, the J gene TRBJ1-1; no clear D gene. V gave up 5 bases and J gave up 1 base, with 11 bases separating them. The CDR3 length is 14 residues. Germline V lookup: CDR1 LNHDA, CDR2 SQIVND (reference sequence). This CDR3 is CASSPINRNTEAFF. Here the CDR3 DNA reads TGTGCCAGTAGTCCTATCAACCGGAACACTGAAGCTTTCTTT.

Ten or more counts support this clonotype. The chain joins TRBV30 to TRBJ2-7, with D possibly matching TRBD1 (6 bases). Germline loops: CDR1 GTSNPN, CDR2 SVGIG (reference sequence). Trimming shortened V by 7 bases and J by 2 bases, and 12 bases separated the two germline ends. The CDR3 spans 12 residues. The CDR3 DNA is TGTGCCTCGACAGGCTCGACCTACGAGCAGTACTTC. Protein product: CASTGSTYEQYF.

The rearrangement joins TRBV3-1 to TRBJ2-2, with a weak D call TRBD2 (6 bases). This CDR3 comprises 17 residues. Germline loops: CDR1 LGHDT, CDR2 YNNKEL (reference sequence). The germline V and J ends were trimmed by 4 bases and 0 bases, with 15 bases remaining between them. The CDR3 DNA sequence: TGTGCCAGCAGCCTCCAGGGCCTAGCGCCGAACACCGGGGAGCTGTTTTTT. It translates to CASSLQGLAPNTGELFF.